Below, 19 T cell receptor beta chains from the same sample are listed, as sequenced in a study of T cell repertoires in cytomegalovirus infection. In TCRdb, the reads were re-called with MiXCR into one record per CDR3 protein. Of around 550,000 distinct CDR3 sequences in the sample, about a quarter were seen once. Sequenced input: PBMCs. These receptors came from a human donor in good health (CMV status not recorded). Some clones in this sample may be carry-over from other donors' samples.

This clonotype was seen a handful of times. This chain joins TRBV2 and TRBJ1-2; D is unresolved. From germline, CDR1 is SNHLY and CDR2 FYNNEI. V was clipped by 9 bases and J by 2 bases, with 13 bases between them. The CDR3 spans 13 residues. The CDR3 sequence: CASNPGWNYGYTF. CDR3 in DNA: TGTGCCAGTAACCCCGGCTGGAACTATGGCTACACCTTC.

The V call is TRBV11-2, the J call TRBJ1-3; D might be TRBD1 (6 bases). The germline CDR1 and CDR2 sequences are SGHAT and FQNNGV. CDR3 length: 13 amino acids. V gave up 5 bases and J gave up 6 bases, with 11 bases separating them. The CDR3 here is CASSGTPENTIYF. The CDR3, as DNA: TGTGCCAGCAGCGGGACACCAGAAAACACCATATATTTT.

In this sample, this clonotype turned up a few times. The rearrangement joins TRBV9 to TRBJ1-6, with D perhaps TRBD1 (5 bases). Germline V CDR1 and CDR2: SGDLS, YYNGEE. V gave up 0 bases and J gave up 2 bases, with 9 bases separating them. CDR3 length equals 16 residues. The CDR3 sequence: CASSVGGVTYNSPLHF. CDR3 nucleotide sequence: TGTGCCAGCAGCGTAGGAGGGGTTACCTATAATTCACCCCTCCACTTT. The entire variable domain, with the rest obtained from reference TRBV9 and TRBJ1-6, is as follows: DSGVTQTPKHLITATGQRVTLRCSPRSGDLSVYWYQQSLDQGLQFLIQYYNGEERAKGNILERFSAQQFPDLHSELNLSSLELGDSALYFCASSVGGVTYNSPLHFGNGTRLTVT.

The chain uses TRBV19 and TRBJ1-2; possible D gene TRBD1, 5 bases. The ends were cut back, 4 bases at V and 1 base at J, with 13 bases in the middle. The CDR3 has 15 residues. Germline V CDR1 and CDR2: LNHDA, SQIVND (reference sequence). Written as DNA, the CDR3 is TGTGCCAGTAGTAATCAGGGAGTCTTTAACTATGGCTACACCTTC. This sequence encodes CASSNQGVFNYGYTF.

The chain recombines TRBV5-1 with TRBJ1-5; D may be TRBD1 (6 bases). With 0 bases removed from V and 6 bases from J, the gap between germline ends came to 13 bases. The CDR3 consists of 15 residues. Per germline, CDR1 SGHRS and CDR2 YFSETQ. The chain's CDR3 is CASSLDGGEVQPQHF. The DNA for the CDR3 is TGCGCCAGCAGCTTGGACGGGGGCGAGGTTCAGCCCCAGCATTTT.

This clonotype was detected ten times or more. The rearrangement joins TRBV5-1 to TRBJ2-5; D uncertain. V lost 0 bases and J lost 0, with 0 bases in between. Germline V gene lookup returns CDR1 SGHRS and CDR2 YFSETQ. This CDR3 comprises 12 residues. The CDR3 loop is CASSLDQETQYF. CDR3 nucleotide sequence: TGCGCCAGCAGCTTGGACCAAGAGACCCAGTACTTC.

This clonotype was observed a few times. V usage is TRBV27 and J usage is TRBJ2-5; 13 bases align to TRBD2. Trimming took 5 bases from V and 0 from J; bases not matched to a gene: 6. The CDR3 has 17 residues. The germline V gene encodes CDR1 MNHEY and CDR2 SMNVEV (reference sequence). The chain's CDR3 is CASSPRTSGSYQETQYF. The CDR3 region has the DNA TGTGCCAGCAGTCCCCGGACTAGCGGGAGTTACCAAGAGACCCAGTACTTC.

As DNA, the CDR3 is TGTGCCAGCAGCCCAGGGGAAGATACGCAGTATTTT. Residues: CASSPGEDTQYF. This chain joins TRBV5-6 and TRBJ2-3; possible D gene TRBD1, 6 bases. The CDR3 sequence is 12 residues long. Germline CDR1 reads SGHDT; CDR2 reads YYEEEE. V lost 4 bases and J 5 bases, leaving 8 bases between the germline ends.

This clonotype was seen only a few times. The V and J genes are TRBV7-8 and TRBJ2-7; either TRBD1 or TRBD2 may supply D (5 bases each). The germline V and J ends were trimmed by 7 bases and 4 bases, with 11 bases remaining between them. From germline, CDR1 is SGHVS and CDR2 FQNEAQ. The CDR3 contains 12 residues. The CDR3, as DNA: TGTGCCAGCACAGGGACGGATTACGAGCAGTACTTC. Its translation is CASTGTDYEQYF.

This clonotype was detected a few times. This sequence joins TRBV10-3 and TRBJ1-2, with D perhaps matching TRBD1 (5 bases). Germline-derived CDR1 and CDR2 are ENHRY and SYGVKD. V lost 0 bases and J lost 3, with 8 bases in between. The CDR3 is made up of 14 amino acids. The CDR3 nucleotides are TGTGCCATCAGTGAGTCAGGGGCTCACTATGGCTACACCTTC. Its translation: CAISESGAHYGYTF.

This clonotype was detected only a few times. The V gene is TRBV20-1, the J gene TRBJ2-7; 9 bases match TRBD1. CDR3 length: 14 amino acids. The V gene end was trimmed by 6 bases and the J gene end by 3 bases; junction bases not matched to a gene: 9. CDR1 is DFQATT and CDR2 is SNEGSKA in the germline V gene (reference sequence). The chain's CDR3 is CSAPAQDRGYEQYF. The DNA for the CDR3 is TGCAGTGCCCCGGCCCAGGACAGGGGCTACGAGCAGTACTTC.

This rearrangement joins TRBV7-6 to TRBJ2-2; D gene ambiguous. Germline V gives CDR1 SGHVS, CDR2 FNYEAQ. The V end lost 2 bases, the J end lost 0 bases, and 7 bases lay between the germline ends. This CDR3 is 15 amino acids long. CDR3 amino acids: CASSLFSSNTGELFF. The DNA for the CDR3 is TGTGCCAGCAGCTTATTTTCCTCGAACACCGGGGAGCTGTTTTTT. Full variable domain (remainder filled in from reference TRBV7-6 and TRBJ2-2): GAGVSQSPRYKVTKRGQDVALRCDPISGHVSLYWYRQALGQGPEFLTYFNYEAQQDKSGLPNDRFSAERPEGSISTLTIQRTEQRDSAMYRCASSLFSSNTGELFFGEGSRLTVL.

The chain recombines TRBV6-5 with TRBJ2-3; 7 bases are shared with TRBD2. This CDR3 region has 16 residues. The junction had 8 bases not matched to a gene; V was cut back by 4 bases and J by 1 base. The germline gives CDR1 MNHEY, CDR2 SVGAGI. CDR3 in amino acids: CASSCRDYSCTDTQYF. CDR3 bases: TGTGCCAGCAGTTGCCGGGACTACTCTTGCACAGATACGCAGTATTTT.

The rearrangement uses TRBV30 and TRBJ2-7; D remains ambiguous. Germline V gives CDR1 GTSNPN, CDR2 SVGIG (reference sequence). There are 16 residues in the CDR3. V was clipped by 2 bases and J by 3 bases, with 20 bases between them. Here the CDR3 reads CAWSRRIPPNIYEQYF. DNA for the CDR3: TGTGCCTGGAGTCGTCGAATCCCCCCAAACATCTACGAGCAGTACTTC.

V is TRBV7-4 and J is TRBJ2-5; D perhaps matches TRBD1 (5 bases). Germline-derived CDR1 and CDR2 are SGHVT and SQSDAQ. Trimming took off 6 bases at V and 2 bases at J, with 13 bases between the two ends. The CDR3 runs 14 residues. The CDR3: CASSTSGIQETQYF. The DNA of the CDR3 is TGTGCCAGCAGTACCTCAGGGATACAAGAGACCCAGTACTTC.

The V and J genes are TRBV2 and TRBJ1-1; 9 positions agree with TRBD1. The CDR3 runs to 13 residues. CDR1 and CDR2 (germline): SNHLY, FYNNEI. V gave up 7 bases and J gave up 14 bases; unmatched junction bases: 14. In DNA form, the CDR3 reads TGTGCCAGCACCGAGACAGGGGGGGAAAGGAGGTTCTTT. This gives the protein CASTETGGERRFF.

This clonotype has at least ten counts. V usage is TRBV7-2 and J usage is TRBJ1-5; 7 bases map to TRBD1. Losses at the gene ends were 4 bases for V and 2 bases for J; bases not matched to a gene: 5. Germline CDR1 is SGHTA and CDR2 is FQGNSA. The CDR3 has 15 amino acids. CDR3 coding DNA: TGTGCCAGCAGCTCGGGACAGACGGGCAATCAGCCCCAGCATTTT. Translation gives CASSSGQTGNQPQHF.

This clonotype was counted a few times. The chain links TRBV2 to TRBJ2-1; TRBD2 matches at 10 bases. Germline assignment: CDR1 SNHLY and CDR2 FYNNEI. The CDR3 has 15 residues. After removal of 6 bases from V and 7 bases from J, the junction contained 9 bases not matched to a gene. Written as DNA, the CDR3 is TGTGCCAGCAGAAAGGGGAGCGGGAGGGATAATGAGCAGTTCTTC. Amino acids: CASRKGSGRDNEQFF.

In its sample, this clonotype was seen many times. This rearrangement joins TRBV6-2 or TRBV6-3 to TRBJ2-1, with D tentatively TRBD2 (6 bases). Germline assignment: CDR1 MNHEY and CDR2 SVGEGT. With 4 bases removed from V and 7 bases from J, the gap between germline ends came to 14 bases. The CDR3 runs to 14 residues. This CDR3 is CASSSGGSQNEQFF. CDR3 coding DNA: TGTGCCAGCAGTTCCGGAGGGAGCCAGAATGAGCAGTTCTTC.